This T cell receptor beta chain is drawn from a study of tumor and adjacent non-tumor tissue in lung cancer. RNA was extracted from bulk tissue without any cell sorting. TCRbeta libraries were built with three rounds of nested PCR, modified from ARM-PCR. TCRdb reanalysed the multiplex PCR reads using MiXCR and keeps one entry per CDR3 protein. The repertoire holds 220,000 or so distinct CDR3 sequences, with about two thirds as singletons. CDR1 is SGHKS and CDR2 is YYEKEE in the germline V gene (reference sequence). The V gene end was trimmed by 9 bases and the J gene end by 1 base; junction bases not matched to a gene: 6. The CDR3 loop spans 14 amino acids.

The chain employs TRBV5-5 and TRBJ2-3; 9 nucleotides match TRBD2. The sequenced sample consisted of lung tumor tissue. The TCR was taken from a man aged 60 to 69 with non-small cell lung cancer. The CDR3 DNA follows: TGTGCCACCACGACTAGCGGATGCACAGATACGCAGTATTTT. Protein: CATTTSGCTDTQYF.